The clone carrying this T cell receptor beta chain was seen only a few times. This sample was included in a study of blood T cell repertoires in COVID-19. Overall study context: Both acute and convalescent COVID-19 samples were obtained from the United States, Italy and Spain. From T cells, B-cell-depleted T cells, or PBMCs came the material, which was cDNA or gDNA.

The germline V gene encodes CDR1 KGHDR and CDR2 SFDVKD. V was clipped by 11 bases and J by 5 bases; unmatched bases: 9. The CDR3 runs 13 residues. As handled by the study authors: Estimation of nucleated cell counts relied on the amplification of reference gene primers. Repertoires were generated with immunoSEQ multiplex PCR, while TCRdb's copy carries only in-frame clones and drops some. V, J and clone size reflect that table, while D and trimming were determined from the DNA. The table includes about 49,000 clones, 82% detected once. The chain combines TRBV24-1 with TRBJ1-2; 8 bases match TRBD1. The TCR comes from a woman in her sixties with acute or convalescent COVID-19. The sequenced sample was peripheral blood. The CDR3 nucleotides are TGTGCCAGAGCAGGACAGGGTGGATATGGCTACACCTTC. It specifies CARAGQGGYGYTF.